Listed below are T cell receptor beta chains from one sample, sequenced in a study of Ad26.COV2.S vaccination and SARS-CoV-2 variants. Here immunoSEQ multiplex PCR was the method, and the copy in TCRdb shows in-frame clones only, minus some. The table lists a few hundred thousand clones, 75% to 90% of them singletons. Source: peripheral blood, taken in a trial of Ad26.COV2.S vaccine versus placebo. Receptor source: a person between 18 and 65 years old who received the Ad26.COV2.S COVID-19 vaccine or a placebo. The CDR3 runs from the conserved cysteine through the conserved F or W. Only part of the rows carry a size: once, few, many, or a class if the clone is expanded.

>16|TRBJ2-7|NA|TRBV7-2
CASSLATGLDSYEQYF
>14|TRBJ2-1|NA|TRBV11-2
CASSLVPIPNEQFF
>17|TRBJ2-6|NA|TRBV10-3
CAISARSHVSGANVLTF
>15|TRBJ1-2|NA|TRBV25-1
CASTTQRGGDRCYTF
>14|TRBJ1-4|NA|TRBV5-1
CASSLGQINEKLFF
>13|TRBJ2-7|NA|TRBV4-3
CASSQEGGSRLYF
>11|TRBJ1-1|once|TRBV7-9
CASSSGGPAFF
>14|TRBJ1-1|NA|TRBV5-1
CASRAGTANTEAFF
>14|TRBJ1-1|NA|TRBV7-9
CASSLGGGNTEAFF
>16|TRBJ2-7|NA|TRBV4-1
CASSQLVMEYSYEQYF
>15|TRBJ2-3|once|TRBV6-1
CASSFLSGATDTQYF
>16|TRBJ2-1|NA|TRBV19
CASSIGHYSSYNEQFF
>20|TRBJ1-5|NA|TRBV21-1
CASSKPPLTGTMNSNQPQHF
>14|TRBJ2-2|NA|TRBV5-1
CASSPGWGSGELFF
>17|TRBJ2-3|NA|TRBV29-1
CSVSPPANRARTDTQYF
>15|TRBJ2-7|once|TRBV9
CASSVEGTISYEQYF
>11|TRBJ1-1|NA|TRBV29-1
CSAGVATEAFF